These 14 T cell receptor beta chains originate from one sample sequenced in a study of beta chain features in type 1 diabetes. General study findings and limits: When Type 1 diabetes patients were examined, their TCRB CDR3s proved moderately but significantly shorter in all four CD4+ subsets.

Their antigen targets remain unknown. The whole isolated RNA underwent reverse transcription, so sequencing captured expressed TCRB transcripts. Libraries were prepared by immunoSEQ multiplex PCR; TCRdb keeps only in-frame clonotypes and omits some of them. The profile shows 300,000 to 400,000 clones, over 7% of them singletons. Sequencing used central memory CD4+ T cells from blood. These receptors were collected from a man aged 25-40 years with type 1 diabetes.

By frequency in the sample, this clone is medium-sized. The chain couples TRBV7-2 to TRBJ2-6; maybe TRBD1 (5 bases). The length of the CDR3 is 18 residues. Between the trimmed V and J ends, which lost 7 bases and 0 bases, there was a span of 19 bases. Germline V CDR1 and CDR2: SGHTA, FQGNSA. The CDR3 reads CASTPNLGRVSGANVLTF. The CDR3 DNA is TGTGCCAGCACCCCTAACCTCGGCAGGGTCTCTGGGGCCAACGTCCTGACTTTC.

This clone occurred a few times. A much larger clone sits a single nucleotide away, making a read error possible. The chain's CDR3 is CASSLVDTGELFF. The CDR3, as DNA: TGTGCCAGCAGCTTAGTGGACACCGGGGAGCTGTTTTTT. This sequence joins TRBV11-3 and TRBJ2-2; D is unclear. The CDR3 contains 13 residues. The V gene lost 1 base and the J gene lost 3 bases, with 3 bases spanning the gap. The germline CDR1 and CDR2 sequences are SGHNT and YENEEA.

This clone has only a few counts. The chain is built from TRBV28 and TRBJ1-2, with D maybe TRBD1 (5 bases). The CDR3 covers 14 residues. Trimming removed 7 bases at V and 5 bases at J, with 17 bases between. Germline V gene data show CDR1 as MDHEN and CDR2 as SYDVKM. CDR3 residues: CASTNGGITYGYTF. The CDR3 nucleotides read TGTGCCAGCACCAACGGGGGTATTACTTATGGCTACACCTTC.

This clone has just a few counts. This sequence joins TRBV7-9 and TRBJ1-2; D gene ambiguous. Germline assignment: CDR1 SEHNR and CDR2 FQNEAQ (reference sequence). The CDR3 totals 13 residues. The germline V and J ends were trimmed by 3 bases and 6 bases, with 11 bases remaining between them. The CDR3 is CASSFEVGHGYTF. The CDR3 DNA reads TGTGCCAGCAGCTTCGAAGTCGGGCATGGCTACACCTTC.

The chain combines TRBV25-1 with TRBJ2-7; D possibly uses TRBD1 or TRBD2 (6 bases each). Trimming removed 3 bases at V and 4 bases at J, with 13 bases between. Germline V gene sequence: CDR1 MGHDK, CDR2 SYGVNS. The CDR3 is 14 residues long. The CDR3 coding sequence is TGTGCCAGCAGTGACGCGGGACAACTTTACGAGCAGTACTTC. Amino acids: CASSDAGQLYEQYF.

The chain combines TRBV19 with TRBJ1-6; no clear D. The CDR3 is 15 amino acids. Germline V lookup: CDR1 LNHDA, CDR2 SQIVND (reference sequence). V was cut by 6 bases and J by 5 bases, with 14 bases left in between. In nucleotides, the CDR3 is TGTGCCAGTAGCAAGGGCAGGCTCGATAATTCACCCCTCCACTTT. Translated: CASSKGRLDNSPLHF.

The chain employs TRBV2 and TRBJ1-5; D perhaps matches TRBD1 (5 bases). The CDR3 totals 14 residues. V was trimmed by 8 bases and J by 3 bases, leaving 14 bases between them. From germline, CDR1 is SNHLY and CDR2 FYNNEI. The chain's CDR3 is CASHKGGDNQPQHF. The CDR3 DNA is TGTGCCAGCCATAAGGGAGGGGACAATCAGCCCCAGCATTTT.

The J gene is TRBJ1-4, the V gene TRBV9; TRBD1 is a possible D gene (5 bases). CDR1 is SGDLS and CDR2 is YYNGEE in the germline V gene. Trimming removed 4 bases at V and 8 bases at J, with 21 bases between. The CDR3 runs to 16 residues. This CDR3 is CASSSTPGTGGEKLFF. The CDR3 DNA follows: TGTGCCAGCAGCTCAACCCCCGGGACGGGTGGAGAAAAACTGTTTTTT.

The rearrangement uses TRBV30 and TRBJ1-5; D gene ambiguous. Germline CDR1 reads GTSNPN; CDR2 reads SVGIG (reference sequence). With 1 base removed from V and 2 bases from J, the gap between germline ends came to 9 bases. The CDR3 length is 14 residues. DNA of the CDR3: TGTGCCTGGAGTGCACTGTCGGGCAATCAGCCCCAGCATTTT. Protein sequence: CAWSALSGNQPQHF.

The chain has TRBV6-5 and TRBJ1-1; D is undetermined. The germline CDR1 and CDR2 sequences are MNHEY and SVGAGI. V was trimmed by 5 bases and J by 0 bases, leaving 10 bases between them. This CDR3 is built from 14 residues. The CDR3 DNA reads TGTGCCAGCAGTAATGGGTTCATGAACACTGAAGCTTTCTTT. The encoded protein is CASSNGFMNTEAFF.

This clone showed up just a few times. This rearrangement joins TRBV11-2 to TRBJ2-5; D is tentatively TRBD1 or TRBD2 (5 bases each). The CDR3 has 14 residues. Germline lookup yields CDR1 SGHAT and CDR2 FQNNGV. The V end lost 0 bases, the J end lost 7 bases, and 12 bases lay between the germline ends. The CDR3 reads CASSLDGTPGTQYF. For the CDR3, the DNA is TGTGCCAGCAGCTTAGACGGGACCCCGGGGACCCAGTACTTC.

This clone occurred a few times. The V call is TRBV2, the J call TRBJ1-4, with 9 bases that match TRBD1. J gave up 4 bases and V 6 bases, and 6 bases lay outside the gene matches. The CDR3 loop spans 15 amino acids. Germline V gene sequence: CDR1 SNHLY, CDR2 FYNNEI. The CDR3 sequence: CASSPWGQGNEKLFF. CDR3 bases: TGTGCCAGCAGCCCTTGGGGACAGGGTAATGAAAAACTGTTTTTT.

This clone has more than one count but fewer than ten. The rearrangement joins TRBV30 to TRBJ1-4; D ambiguous. CDR1 is GTSNPN and CDR2 is SVGIG in the germline V gene (reference sequence). This CDR3 comprises 13 residues. V shed 2 bases and J shed 11 bases, with 15 bases lying between them. This CDR3 reads CAWSSGPRYKLFF. The CDR3 DNA reads TGTGCCTGGAGTTCCGGGCCCCGATACAAACTGTTTTTT.

There are a few counts of this clone. This rearrangement joins TRBV2 to TRBJ1-5; perhaps TRBD1 as D (6 bases). The CDR3 is 15 residues long. Deletions cut 4 bases from V and 6 bases from J, with 16 bases between. Germline loops: CDR1 SNHLY, CDR2 FYNNEI. CDR3 DNA sequence: TGTGCCAGCAGTGCGGCGGGGGCGCGCGGTCAGCCCCAGCATTTT. Translating gives CASSAAGARGQPQHF. The whole variable domain, filled in from reference TRBV2 and TRBJ1-5, reads EPEVTQTPSHQVTQMGQEVILRCVPISNHLYFYWYRQILGQKVEFLVSFYNNEISEKSEIFDDQFSVERPDGSNFTLKIRSTKLEDSAMYFCASSAAGARGQPQHFGDGTRLSIL.